This entry concerns a single T cell receptor (beta chain). The antigen is undetermined. Measured with immunoSEQ multiplex PCR; TCRdb has only the in-frame clones, and not every one. The sample lists some 2,400,000 clones, approximately 94% occurring once. The data are from a study of shared clonotypes between healthy human individuals. About the study: Samples came from a couple of female and three male donors aged 18 to 49.

The germline V gene encodes CDR1 LGHNA and CDR2 YSLEER. V lost 1 base and J 1 base, leaving 13 bases between the germline ends. CDR3 length: 16 residues. General study results and limits: Clonotype sharing among the donors was expected to vary with sequencing depth.

The sample consisted of naive CD4+ T cells sorted from blood. Subset: CD45RA+ positively selected. The chain uses TRBV4-3 and TRBJ2-5; D not resolved. The clonotype originates from a young man in good health. CDR3 residues: CASSQGGSSVQETQYF. DNA for the CDR3: TGCGCCAGCAGCCAAGGGGGTTCAAGCGTCCAAGAGACCCAGTACTTC.